The rows below give T cell receptor beta chains drawn from one sample of a study of technical replicates of blood from a handful of donors. Assay: immunoSEQ multiplex PCR; the TCRdb copy retains only in-frame clones and omits some. The data contain under 110,000 clones, over 95% of them singletons. Sequencing was performed on T cells isolated from PBMCs. Every receptor here comes from a human donor in good health. Both conserved end residues are part of each CDR3. Each record gives: D gene, clone size, V gene, J gene, CDR3 protein, CDR3 DNA. A D gene is named only where the DNA matches it firmly. Clone size is stated in some rows and not others, as once, few, many or a class when expanded.

d_gene: TRBD1; abundance: .; v_gene: TRBV18; j_gene: TRBJ1-1; CDR3aa: CASSPLPGGGVWTEAFF; CDR3nt: TGTGCCAGCTCACCACTGCCAGGGGGCGGCGTTTGGACTGAAGCTTTCTTT
d_gene: TRBD2; abundance: .; v_gene: TRBV5-4; j_gene: TRBJ2-7; CDR3aa: CASSLLSLAGVREQYF; CDR3nt: TGTGCCAGCAGCTTACTAAGTCTAGCGGGAGTCCGTGAGCAGTACTTC
d_gene: TRBD2; abundance: .; v_gene: TRBV29-1; j_gene: TRBJ2-7; CDR3aa: CSVEASGGYEQYF; CDR3nt: TGCAGCGTTGAGGCGAGCGGGGGGTACGAGCAGTACTTC
d_gene: TRBD2; abundance: .; v_gene: TRBV5-1; j_gene: TRBJ2-5; CDR3aa: CASSLLGGGNQETQYF; CDR3nt: TGCGCCAGCAGCTTGTTGGGCGGGGGAAACCAAGAGACCCAGTACTTC
d_gene: .; abundance: .; v_gene: TRBV5-1; j_gene: TRBJ1-3; CDR3aa: CASSLGSSGNTIYF; CDR3nt: TGCGCCAGCAGCTTGGGCAGCTCTGGAAACACCATATATTTT
d_gene: .; abundance: .; v_gene: TRBV7-9; j_gene: TRBJ1-1; CDR3aa: CASSFGDTEAFF; CDR3nt: TGTGCCAGCAGCTTCGGGGACACTGAAGCTTTCTTT
d_gene: .; abundance: .; v_gene: TRBV19; j_gene: TRBJ2-3; CDR3aa: CASSPRGRGDTQYF; CDR3nt: TGTGCCAGTAGTCCGCGGGGTAGGGGAGATACGCAGTATTTT
d_gene: TRBD1; abundance: .; v_gene: TRBV7-9; j_gene: TRBJ1-4; CDR3aa: CASSLGTGKEKLFF; CDR3nt: TGTGCCAGCAGCTTAGGGACAGGGAAGGAAAAACTGTTTTTT
d_gene: .; abundance: .; v_gene: TRBV2; j_gene: TRBJ2-7; CDR3aa: CASGDSLYEQYF; CDR3nt: TGTGCCAGCGGAGACAGTCTCTACGAGCAGTACTTC
d_gene: .; abundance: few; v_gene: TRBV7-3; j_gene: TRBJ1-1; CDR3aa: CASSKNTDTEAFF; CDR3nt: TGTGCCAGCAGCAAAAATACGGACACTGAAGCTTTCTTT
d_gene: TRBD1; abundance: .; v_gene: TRBV7-9; j_gene: TRBJ1-6; CDR3aa: CASSSGQGNSPLHF; CDR3nt: TGTGCCAGCAGCTCCGGACAGGGGAATTCACCCCTCCACTTT
d_gene: TRBD2; abundance: .; v_gene: TRBV10-3; j_gene: TRBJ2-3; CDR3aa: CAISEGGGSPLTDTQYF; CDR3nt: TGTGCCATCAGTGAGGGCGGGGGGTCCCCCCTCACAGATACGCAGTATTTT
d_gene: .; abundance: .; v_gene: TRBV19; j_gene: TRBJ2-3; CDR3aa: CASSIDLGTTTDTQYF; CDR3nt: TGTGCCAGTAGTATAGATCTTGGCACCACCACAGATACGCAGTATTTT
d_gene: .; abundance: .; v_gene: TRBV6-5; j_gene: TRBJ2-7; CDR3aa: CASSYVRLDTYEQYF; CDR3nt: TGTGCCAGCAGTTACGTGCGACTAGATACCTACGAGCAGTACTTC
d_gene: .; abundance: .; v_gene: TRBV18; j_gene: TRBJ2-7; CDR3aa: CASSPPSLFYEQYF; CDR3nt: TGTGCCAGCTCACCACCTAGCCTTTTCTACGAGCAGTACTTC
d_gene: TRBD1; abundance: .; v_gene: TRBV29-1; j_gene: TRBJ2-7; CDR3aa: CSVDEGHTGGRGEQYF; CDR3nt: TGCAGCGTTGATGAGGGGCATACAGGGGGCAGGGGCGAGCAGTACTTC
d_gene: .; abundance: .; v_gene: TRBV29-1; j_gene: TRBJ2-7; CDR3aa: CSVEVALSGGSYEQYF; CDR3nt: TGCAGCGTTGAAGTAGCGCTTTCCGGCGGGTCCTACGAGCAGTACTTC
d_gene: .; abundance: .; v_gene: TRBV7-2; j_gene: TRBJ2-7; CDR3aa: CASSLGLVSDEQYF; CDR3nt: TGTGCCAGCAGCTTAGGACTAGTTTCCGACGAGCAGTACTTC
d_gene: .; abundance: few; v_gene: TRBV7-3; j_gene: TRBJ1-1; CDR3aa: CASSLWEGVNAEAFF; CDR3nt: TGTGCCAGCAGCTTATGGGAGGGGGTGAATGCTGAAGCTTTCTTT
d_gene: .; abundance: .; v_gene: TRBV4-1; j_gene: TRBJ2-1; CDR3aa: CASSPGLPPNEQFF; CDR3nt: TGCGCCAGCAGCCCGGGACTCCCCCCTAATGAGCAGTTCTTC
d_gene: .; abundance: .; v_gene: TRBV18; j_gene: TRBJ1-2; CDR3aa: CASSPTDNYGYTF; CDR3nt: TGTGCCAGCTCACCGACAGACAACTATGGCTACACCTTC
d_gene: TRBD2; abundance: .; v_gene: TRBV4-1; j_gene: TRBJ2-1; CDR3aa: CASSQPTSGRVNEQFF; CDR3nt: TGCGCCAGCAGCCAACCGACTAGCGGGAGGGTGAATGAGCAGTTCTTC
d_gene: TRBD2; abundance: .; v_gene: TRBV10-3; j_gene: TRBJ2-1; CDR3aa: CAPYLQRGGSYNEQFF; CDR3nt: TGTGCCCCCTACCTACAGCGGGGGGGATCCTACAATGAGCAGTTCTTC
d_gene: .; abundance: .; v_gene: TRBV28; j_gene: TRBJ2-7; CDR3aa: CASGKDISSYEQYF; CDR3nt: TGTGCCAGCGGGAAGGACATAAGCTCCTACGAGCAGTACTTC
d_gene: TRBD1; abundance: .; v_gene: TRBV28; j_gene: TRBJ1-1; CDR3aa: CASSPQTGGVYTEAFF; CDR3nt: TGTGCCAGCAGTCCCCAGACAGGGGGCGTATACACTGAAGCTTTCTTT
d_gene: .; abundance: .; v_gene: TRBV2; j_gene: TRBJ2-5; CDR3aa: CASSEQGQGETQYF; CDR3nt: TGTGCCAGCAGTGAACAGGGGCAGGGAGAGACCCAGTACTTC
d_gene: TRBD2; abundance: .; v_gene: TRBV7-6; j_gene: TRBJ2-2; CDR3aa: CASSLESGRATGELFF; CDR3nt: TGTGCCAGCAGCTTAGAAAGCGGGAGGGCCACCGGGGAGCTGTTTTTT
d_gene: .; abundance: .; v_gene: TRBV7-9; j_gene: TRBJ1-4; CDR3aa: CASSLPTGPSTNEKLFF; CDR3nt: TGTGCCAGCAGCTTACCCACAGGACCCTCGACTAATGAAAAACTGTTTTTT
d_gene: .; abundance: .; v_gene: TRBV2; j_gene: TRBJ2-3; CDR3aa: CASSDAGRDTQYF; CDR3nt: TGTGCCAGCAGTGATGCGGGGCGGGATACGCAGTATTTT
d_gene: .; abundance: .; v_gene: TRBV11-2; j_gene: TRBJ2-7; CDR3aa: CASSLNLMAGAQEQYF; CDR3nt: TGTGCCAGCAGCTTGAACCTAATGGCGGGGGCGCAAGAGCAGTACTTC
d_gene: .; abundance: .; v_gene: TRBV28; j_gene: TRBJ1-4; CDR3aa: CASSLGGMGGEKLFF; CDR3nt: TGTGCCAGCAGTTTAGGGGGTATGGGGGGTGAAAAACTGTTTTTT
d_gene: .; abundance: .; v_gene: TRBV9; j_gene: TRBJ2-3; CDR3aa: CASSVAPAGAGTDTQYF; CDR3nt: TGTGCCAGCAGCGTAGCTCCGGCGGGGGCGGGCACAGATACGCAGTATTTT
d_gene: .; abundance: .; v_gene: TRBV4-1; j_gene: TRBJ1-3; CDR3aa: CASRQVVGRGSGNTIYF; CDR3nt: TGCGCCAGCCGACAGGTAGTTGGCCGGGGTTCTGGAAACACCATATATTTT
d_gene: .; abundance: .; v_gene: TRBV11-2; j_gene: TRBJ2-1; CDR3aa: CASSHMNNEQFF; CDR3nt: TGTGCCAGCAGCCACATGAACAATGAGCAGTTCTTC
d_gene: .; abundance: .; v_gene: TRBV5-5; j_gene: TRBJ2-7; CDR3aa: CASSLLWTVYEQYF; CDR3nt: TGTGCCAGCAGCTTGTTATGGACAGTCTACGAGCAGTACTTC
d_gene: TRBD1; abundance: .; v_gene: TRBV2; j_gene: TRBJ1-5; CDR3aa: CACQGARNQPQHF; CDR3nt: TGTGCCTGCCAGGGGGCCCGCAATCAGCCCCAGCATTTT
d_gene: .; abundance: .; v_gene: TRBV6-5; j_gene: TRBJ1-3; CDR3aa: CASSSTGSSGNTIYF; CDR3nt: TGTGCCAGCAGTTCTACAGGTAGCTCTGGAAACACCATATATTTT
d_gene: .; abundance: .; v_gene: TRBV10-3; j_gene: TRBJ2-7; CDR3aa: CAISESGRQTYEQYF; CDR3nt: TGTGCCATCAGTGAGAGCGGGCGGCAAACCTACGAGCAGTACTTC
d_gene: TRBD1; abundance: .; v_gene: TRBV6-5; j_gene: TRBJ1-1; CDR3aa: CASSYRGRIMNTEAFF; CDR3nt: TGTGCCAGCAGTTACAGGGGGCGAATCATGAACACTGAAGCTTTCTTT
d_gene: TRBD2; abundance: .; v_gene: TRBV4-1; j_gene: TRBJ2-1; CDR3aa: CASSQVVGLAGAYNEQFF; CDR3nt: TGCGCCAGCAGCCAAGTGGTTGGGCTAGCGGGAGCCTACAATGAGCAGTTCTTC
d_gene: .; abundance: .; v_gene: TRBV5-1; j_gene: TRBJ1-2; CDR3aa: CASSFEVQLYGYTF; CDR3nt: TGCGCCAGCAGCTTCGAGGTCCAGCTTTATGGCTACACCTTC
d_gene: .; abundance: once; v_gene: TRBV5-5; j_gene: TRBJ1-5; CDR3aa: CASPHPGQPQHF; CDR3nt: TGTGCCAGCCCCCACCCTGGCCAGCCCCAGCATTTT
d_gene: .; abundance: .; v_gene: TRBV7-2; j_gene: TRBJ1-1; CDR3aa: CASSGGGPYMNTEAFF; CDR3nt: TGTGCCAGCAGCGGGGGGGGGCCCTACATGAACACTGAAGCTTTCTTT
d_gene: .; abundance: .; v_gene: TRBV7-6; j_gene: TRBJ1-2; CDR3aa: CASSLDPAGIHGYTF; CDR3nt: TGTGCCAGCAGCTTAGACCCGGCGGGGATTCACGGCTACACCTTC
d_gene: .; abundance: .; v_gene: TRBV12-5; j_gene: TRBJ1-5; CDR3aa: CASGLERNQPQHF; CDR3nt: TGTGCTAGTGGTTTGGAGCGAAATCAGCCCCAGCATTTT
d_gene: .; abundance: .; v_gene: TRBV28; j_gene: TRBJ1-5; CDR3aa: CASNIWDQGGTHQPQHF; CDR3nt: TGTGCCAGCAACATTTGGGATCAGGGAGGGACGCATCAGCCCCAGCATTTT
d_gene: .; abundance: .; v_gene: TRBV20-1; j_gene: TRBJ1-1; CDR3aa: CSAPDRLEAFF; CDR3nt: TGCAGTGCCCCAGACAGACTCGAAGCTTTCTTT